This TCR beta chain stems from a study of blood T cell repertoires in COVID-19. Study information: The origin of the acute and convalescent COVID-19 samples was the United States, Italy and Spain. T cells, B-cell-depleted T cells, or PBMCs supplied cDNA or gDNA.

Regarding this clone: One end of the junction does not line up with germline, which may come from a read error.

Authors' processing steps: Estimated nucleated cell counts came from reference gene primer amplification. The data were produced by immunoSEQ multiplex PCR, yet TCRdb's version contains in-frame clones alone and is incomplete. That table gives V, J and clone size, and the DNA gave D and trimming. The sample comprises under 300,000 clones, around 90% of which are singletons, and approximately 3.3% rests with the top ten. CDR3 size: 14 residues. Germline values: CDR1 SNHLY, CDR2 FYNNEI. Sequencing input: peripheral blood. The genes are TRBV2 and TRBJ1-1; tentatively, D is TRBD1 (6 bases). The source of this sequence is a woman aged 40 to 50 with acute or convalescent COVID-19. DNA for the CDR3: TGTGCCAGCAGGGAAGGACAGCTGAACACTGAAGCTTTCTTT. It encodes CASREGQLNTEAFF.